Following are 8 T cell receptor beta chains from one sample sequenced in a study of CD8+ T cells in alopecia areata. The sequencing template was cDNA reverse transcribed from extracted RNA. Sequencing was performed with immunoSEQ multiplex PCR; in TCRdb, only in-frame clones are kept and a portion is missing. This sample has about 210,000 clones; more than 55% occur once, and the top ten carry 0.95% to 1.5%. Treatment here: oral pan-JAK inhibitor, 5-10 mg twice daily. The starting material was CD4+ T cells sorted from blood, obtained at roughly week 45, from a patient treated with tofacitinib. Source of these receptors: a human donor with alopecia areata.

The chain recombines TRBV30 with TRBJ2-1, with TRBD1 matching over 10 bases. The trim removed 1 base at V and 1 base at J, leaving 4 bases unmatched. CDR3 size: 16 residues. CDR1 GTSNPN and CDR2 SVGIG come from the germline V gene (reference sequence). CDR3: CAWSGGQGQSYNEQFF. The CDR3 DNA follows: TGTGCCTGGAGTGGGGGACAGGGGCAGTCCTACAATGAGCAGTTCTTC.

V usage is TRBV14 and J usage is TRBJ2-7; D might be TRBD1 (6 bases). Germline CDR1 reads SGHDN; CDR2 reads FVKESK. Deletions cut 7 bases from V and 3 bases from J, with 16 bases between. This CDR3 is 14 amino acids long. Here the CDR3 reads CASNRGQFDYEQYF. CDR3 DNA: TGTGCCAGCAACCGAGGACAGTTTGACTACGAGCAGTACTTC.

The rearrangement uses TRBV6-1 and TRBJ2-1; 8 nucleotides match TRBD2. This CDR3 region has 13 residues. Germline V gives CDR1 MNHNS, CDR2 SASEGT. V lost 6 bases, J lost 6 bases, and 4 bases stayed unmatched. The CDR3, as DNA: TGTGCCAGCAGGTCCGGACTAGCCAATGAGCAGTTCTTC. Amino acid sequence: CASRSGLANEQFF.

The chain couples TRBV7-9 to TRBJ1-6; D perhaps matches TRBD1 (6 bases). CDR1 SEHNR and CDR2 FQNEAQ come from the germline V gene (reference sequence). CDR3 length: 17 residues. V was pared by 5 bases and J by 10 bases, with 24 bases between. The CDR3: CASSPVPGGADLSPLHF. DNA of the CDR3: TGTGCCAGCAGCCCAGTCCCCGGGGGCGCAGATCTATCACCCCTCCACTTT.

This chain links TRBV19 with TRBJ1-5; no firm D call. V was shortened by 3 bases and J by 2 bases, with 8 bases between the two germline ends. The germline CDR1 and CDR2 sequences are LNHDA and SQIVND (reference sequence). There are 14 residues in the CDR3. CDR3 nucleotide sequence: TGTGCCAGTAGTATTGAGCTGGGCAATCAGCCCCAGCATTTT. It is translated as CASSIELGNQPQHF.

The sample holds a few counts of this clone. This chain links TRBV7-2 with TRBJ2-1; TRBD2 is a possible D gene (5 bases). Trimming left V 5 bases short and J 6 bases short, with 20 bases between. This CDR3 region has 16 residues. From germline, CDR1 is SGHTA and CDR2 FQGNSA. As DNA, the CDR3 is TGTGCCAGCAGCCTTCAGGTCCTACTAGTAAGCAATGAGCAGTTCTTC. Its protein is CASSLQVLLVSNEQFF.

J is TRBJ2-5 and V is TRBV29-1; D may be TRBD1 (6 bases). The V end lost 6 bases, the J end lost 5 bases, and 13 bases lay between the germline ends. This CDR3 comprises 12 residues. Germline V lookup: CDR1 SQVTM, CDR2 ANQGSEA. The CDR3 loop reads CSVESRGETQYF. CDR3 coding DNA: TGCAGCGTCGAATCCAGGGGCGAGACCCAGTACTTC.

The V and J genes are TRBV27 and TRBJ2-7; 9 nucleotides align to TRBD1. The germline gives CDR1 MNHEY, CDR2 SMNVEV (reference sequence). This CDR3 region has 15 residues. J was trimmed by 0 bases and V by 6 bases; bases with no gene match: 6. The CDR3 is CASRTGTGNSYEQYF. CDR3 sequence (DNA): TGTGCCAGCAGAACCGGGACAGGGAACTCCTACGAGCAGTACTTC.